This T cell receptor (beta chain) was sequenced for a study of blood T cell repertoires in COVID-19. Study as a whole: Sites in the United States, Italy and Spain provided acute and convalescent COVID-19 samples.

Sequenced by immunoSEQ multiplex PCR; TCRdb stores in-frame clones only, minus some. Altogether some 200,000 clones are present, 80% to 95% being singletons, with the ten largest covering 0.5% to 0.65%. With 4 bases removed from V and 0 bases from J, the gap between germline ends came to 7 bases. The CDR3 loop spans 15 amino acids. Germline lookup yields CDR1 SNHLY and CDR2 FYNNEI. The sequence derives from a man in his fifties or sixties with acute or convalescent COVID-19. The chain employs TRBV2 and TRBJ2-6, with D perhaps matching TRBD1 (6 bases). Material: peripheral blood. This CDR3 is CASSGQDSGANVLTF. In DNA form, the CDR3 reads TGTGCCAGCAGTGGACAGGACTCTGGGGCCAACGTCCTGACTTTC.